The rows below give T cell receptor beta chains drawn from one sample of a study of blood T cells in healthy people across ages. TCRdb itself ran the 5' RACE reads through MiXCR, one entry per CDR3 protein. This table holds about a million distinct CDR3 sequences, approximately 50% found once. Material for sequencing was blood. Receptors were obtained from a woman in her sixties in good health. CDR3s include the opening cysteine and the closing phenylalanine or tryptophan. D genes are given only for firm matches. Clone size is given for some rows only: seen once, a few or many times, or a class if the clone is expanded.

J	size	V	D	DNA	CDR3
TRBJ2-5	-	TRBV28	TRBD2	TGTGCCAGCAGTTTATTCGGGGGGATTAAAGAGACCCAGTACTTC	CASSLFGGIKETQYF
TRBJ2-7	-	TRBV20-1	TRBD2	TGCAGTGCGCCATATCGACTAGCGGGCTACGAGCAGTACTTC	CSAPYRLAGYEQYF
TRBJ2-7	-	TRBV11-2	-	TGTGCCAGCACCCTAGGAGCGGGCGATTACGAGCAGTACTTC	CASTLGAGDYEQYF
TRBJ2-7	few	TRBV6-5	-	TGTGCCACCAGGGGCAGGGGCTCCTACGAGCAGTACTTC	CATRGRGSYEQYF
TRBJ2-7	-	TRBV20-1	-	TGCAGTGCTAGGTATCGAGCCTACGAGCAGTACTTC	CSARYRAYEQYF
TRBJ2-5	-	TRBV2	-	TGTGCCAGCAGTCCTCAGGGGGGAACATTCCAAGAGACCCAGTACTTC	CASSPQGGTFQETQYF
TRBJ2-7	few	TRBV12-3/TRBV12-4	TRBD2	TGTGCCACCAGACTAGCGGGAGCTTCCGAGCAGTACTTC	CATRLAGASEQYF
TRBJ2-1	-	TRBV20-1	-	TGCAGTGCTAGACCCCCCGGGCCAGGGAATGAGCAGTTCTTC	CSARPPGPGNEQFF
TRBJ2-7	few	TRBV5-6	TRBD1	TGTGCCAGCAGCAAACGGACAGGGGACGAGCAGTACTTC	CASSKRTGDEQYF
TRBJ2-7	-	TRBV2	-	TGTGCCAACCCGAGAACACAGAACTACGAGCAGTACTTC	CANPRTQNYEQYF
TRBJ2-7	-	TRBV15	TRBD1	TGTGCCACCAGCGGGGGAGGACAGGGTTACGAGCAGTACTTC	CATSGGGQGYEQYF
TRBJ2-3	-	TRBV7-3	-	TGTGCCAGCAGCCCCGACGGACGCAGCACAGATACGCAGTATTTT	CASSPDGRSTDTQYF
TRBJ2-1	-	TRBV29-1	-	TGCAGCGTTGAAGCCAAAACTGGGTCCTCCTACAATGAGCAGTTCTTC	CSVEAKTGSSYNEQFF
TRBJ1-2	-	TRBV15	TRBD1	TGTGCCACCAGCAGAAACAGGGGGCTCGGCTATGGCTACACCTTC	CATSRNRGLGYGYTF
TRBJ1-1	-	TRBV28	-	TGTGCCAGCATTAGGACCGCCGGAACTGAAGCTTTCTTT	CASIRTAGTEAFF
TRBJ2-4	-	TRBV7-2	-	TGTGCCAGCAGCTTAGTGGGTCGAGACATTCAGTACTTC	CASSLVGRDIQYF
TRBJ2-7	few	TRBV27	TRBD1	TGTGCCAGCAGTCCGACAGGGGTCGGCTACGAGCAGTACTTC	CASSPTGVGYEQYF
TRBJ1-3	once	TRBV14	-	TGTGCCAGCAGCCAAGTCCCCGGGGGTGCTGGAAACACCATATATTTT	CASSQVPGGAGNTIYF
TRBJ1-2	few	TRBV7-2	-	TGTGCCAGCAGCTACCGGACTGAGGATGGCTACACCTTC	CASSYRTEDGYTF
TRBJ2-5	few	TRBV28	-	TGTGCCAGCAGTCGGATAGAGCAGTACTTC	CASSRIEQYF
TRBJ2-6	-	TRBV15	TRBD1	TGTGCCACCAGCGGAGGACAGGTCTCTGGGGCCAACGTCCTGACTTTC	CATSGGQVSGANVLTF
TRBJ2-1	-	TRBV20-1	TRBD1	TGCAGTGCTAGAGACCCGGGACAGGGGTGGTACAATGAGCAGTTCTTC	CSARDPGQGWYNEQFF
TRBJ2-6	few	TRBV7-2	-	TGTGCCAGTACCTACCTGGGGGTTAGCTCTGGGGCCAACGTCCTGACTTTC	CASTYLGVSSGANVLTF
TRBJ2-7	-	TRBV7-2	-	TGTGCCAGCAGCGGGACACCTACCTACGAGCAGTACTTC	CASSGTPTYEQYF
TRBJ2-7	few	TRBV7-6	TRBD2	TGTGCCAGCAGCCCTACACTAGCGGACTTTTACGAGCAGTACTTC	CASSPTLADFYEQYF
TRBJ2-3	-	TRBV21-1	-	TGTGCCAGCAGCAAACAGTCTAGCGGGAGTAGCACAGATACGCAGTATTTT	CASSKQSSGSSTDTQYF
TRBJ2-7	-	TRBV12-3/TRBV12-4	TRBD2	TGTGCCAGCAGCCCCATGGGAGGGACCTACAATGAGCAGTACTTC	CASSPMGGTYNEQYF
TRBJ2-4	few	TRBV14	-	TGTGCCAGCAGCCCGCGGGGAGCCAAAAACATTCAGTACTTC	CASSPRGAKNIQYF
TRBJ2-3	-	TRBV5-8	-	TGTGCCAGCAGCTTCGGGCTGCTCCGCCCAGATACGCAGTATTTT	CASSFGLLRPDTQYF
TRBJ2-7	-	TRBV7-8	TRBD1	TGTGCCAGCAGCTTCAATACAGGGGACCCCTACGAGCAGTACTTC	CASSFNTGDPYEQYF
TRBJ2-5	-	TRBV28	TRBD2	TGTGCCAGCAGTTTAATTGTTGGGACTAGCGGGGAAAATGAGCAGTACTTC	CASSLIVGTSGENEQYF
TRBJ2-7	few	TRBV4-1	TRBD2	TGCGCCAGCAGCCAAGTAGGGAGCGGGAGAGGCGAGCAGTACTTC	CASSQVGSGRGEQYF
TRBJ1-2	-	TRBV27	-	TGTGCCAGCAGTGCGACGAGGGGCGGGGGCTACACCTTC	CASSATRGGGYTF
TRBJ2-7	-	TRBV20-1	-	TGCAGTGCTAGTTTAAGTAGCCTCCTCTCCTACGAGCAGTACTTC	CSASLSSLLSYEQYF
TRBJ1-2	-	TRBV20-1	-	TGCAGTGCTAGAGAGTCAGGGGAATTGTATGGCTACACCTTC	CSARESGELYGYTF
TRBJ2-1	-	TRBV5-6	TRBD2	TGTGCCAGCAGTTGGGTGGGGAGCGGGAACTCCTACAATGAGCAGTTCTTC	CASSWVGSGNSYNEQFF
TRBJ2-3	-	TRBV24-1	TRBD1	TGTGCCACCAGTCCAGGGGGCGGACCAGATACGCAGTATTTT	CATSPGGGPDTQYF
TRBJ2-1	-	TRBV30	-	TGTGCCTGGAGCAGCCTTGCGGACAATGAGCAGTTCTTC	CAWSSLADNEQFF
TRBJ2-7	many	TRBV4-1	TRBD2	TGCGCCAGCAGCCAAAGCGGGGGAAACTCCTACGAGCAGTACTTC	CASSQSGGNSYEQYF
TRBJ2-1	few	TRBV12-3/TRBV12-4	TRBD2	TGTGCCAGCAGTTTTTCGGCGCTAGCGGGCGTTTACAATGAGCAGTTCTTC	CASSFSALAGVYNEQFF
TRBJ2-1	once	TRBV20-1	-	TGCAGTGTCGGTTCCGGGAGTCACAATGAGCAGTTCTTC	CSVGSGSHNEQFF
TRBJ2-1	-	TRBV7-2	TRBD2	TGTGCCAGCAGCTCTCGACTGGGAGGGGTGTTCTTC	CASSSRLGGVFF